A single sample gave rise to the 4 T cell receptor beta chains below, sequenced in a study of patients and donors after allogeneic stem cell transplantation. MiXCR, applied by TCRdb to the RT-PCR reads, yields one record per CDR3 protein. The data show about a million distinct CDR3 sequences, about a sixth seen once. The sample comprised blood, either unsorted or a sorted T cell fraction (not recorded which). Receptors were obtained from a human donor who was either an allogeneic HSCT recipient or a stem cell or donor lymphocyte infusion donor (not recorded which). It is not recorded whose cells these are; they may come from a transplant donor.

This clonotype has more than one count but fewer than ten. The chain is built from TRBV18 and TRBJ2-5; a possible D gene is TRBD1 (5 bases). The germline V gene has CDR1 KGHSH and CDR2 LQKENI. Trimming shortened V by 3 bases and J by 1 base, and 9 bases separated the two germline ends. The CDR3 has 14 amino acids. CDR3 DNA sequence: TGTGCCAGCTCACCTTTGGGGCTCCAAGAGACCCAGTACTTC. Its protein product is CASSPLGLQETQYF.

V and J are TRBV20-1 and TRBJ1-1, with D possibly TRBD1 on 6 matching bases. Trimming removed 5 bases at V and 2 bases at J, with 12 bases between. In germline, CDR1 is DFQATT, CDR2 SNEGSKA (reference sequence). This CDR3 region has 13 residues. For the CDR3, the DNA is TGCAGTGCTCCCCGGACAGAAAACACTGAAGCTTTCTTT. Its protein product is CSAPRTENTEAFF.

This clonotype was counted many times. The chain carries TRBV20-1 and TRBJ1-1; possible D gene TRBD1, 5 bases. Germline CDR1 and CDR2: DFQATT and SNEGSKA (reference sequence). The CDR3 covers 16 residues. With 6 bases removed from V and 1 base from J, the gap between germline ends came to 21 bases. CDR3 nucleotide sequence: TGCAGTGCCCGAGGGATTAATGGGGGTTGGAACACTGAAGCTTTCTTT. Residues: CSARGINGGWNTEAFF.

This clonotype has ten or more counts. The V gene is TRBV12-3 or TRBV12-4, the J gene TRBJ2-1, with 14 bases that match TRBD2. The CDR3 loop spans 16 amino acids. The V and J ends lost 1 base and 8 bases, in that order; junction bases with no gene match: 4. The CDR3 coding sequence is TGTGCCAGCAGTTTAGACCCGGGACTAGCGGGAGATGAGCAGTTCTTC. Encoded protein: CASSLDPGLAGDEQFF.